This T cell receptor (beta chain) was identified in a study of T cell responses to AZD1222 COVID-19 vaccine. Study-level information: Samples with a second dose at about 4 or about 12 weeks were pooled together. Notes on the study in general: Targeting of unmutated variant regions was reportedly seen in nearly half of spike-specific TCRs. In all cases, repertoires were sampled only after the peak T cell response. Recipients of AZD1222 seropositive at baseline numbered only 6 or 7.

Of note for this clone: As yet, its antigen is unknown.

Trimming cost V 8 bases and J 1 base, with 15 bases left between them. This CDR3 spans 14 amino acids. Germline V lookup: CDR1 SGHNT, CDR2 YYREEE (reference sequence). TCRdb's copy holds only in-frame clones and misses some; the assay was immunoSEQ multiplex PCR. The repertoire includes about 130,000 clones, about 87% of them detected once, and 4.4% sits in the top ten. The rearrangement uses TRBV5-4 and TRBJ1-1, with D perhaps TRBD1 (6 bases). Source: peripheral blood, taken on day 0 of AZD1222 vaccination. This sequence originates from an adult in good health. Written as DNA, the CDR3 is TGTGCCAGTAGGGAAGGGGGAGGGAACACTGAAGCTTTCTTT. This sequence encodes CASREGGGNTEAFF.